The TCR beta chain described here comes from a study of vaccination and CD4 T cells after COVID-19. Germline V gene lookup returns CDR1 SGHVS and CDR2 FNYEAQ. This CDR3 has 13 residues. Between the trimmed V and J ends, which lost 5 bases and 6 bases, there was a span of 13 bases. A note on this clonotype: Its antigen is not identified.

Sequencing of cultured CD4+ T cell DNA used the Oncomine TCR Beta short-read assay. TCRdb reprocessed the PCR reads via MiXCR and lists one record per CDR3 protein. The table lists a few thousand distinct CDR3 sequences, around two fifths of them singletons, with approximately 45% in the top ten. Described treatment: roughly 10-day PBMC culture with coronavirus spike peptide pools or control peptides (ViraFEST assay). From the unexposed donor, CD4+ T cells were collected ahead of the COVID-19 pandemic (2011-2018). The chain couples TRBV7-6 to TRBJ1-2; tentative D call: TRBD1 (5 bases). The sequencing input was CD4+ T cells from blood, cultured in vitro. This TCR derives from a human donor in good health. CDR3 region: CASSHAAGNGYTF. The DNA for the CDR3 is TGTGCCAGCAGCCATGCGGCAGGGAATGGCTACACCTTC.